Listed below are T cell receptor beta chains from one sample, sequenced in a study of neoadjuvant anti-PD-1 for oral cavity cancer. Libraries were prepared by immunoSEQ multiplex PCR; TCRdb keeps only in-frame clonotypes and omits some of them. This table has roughly 68,000 clones, 70% to 90% appearing once. Source: PBMCs, taken after nivolumab (anti-PD-1) treatment. The receptors were sampled from a person between 40 and 79 years old with oral cavity squamous cell carcinoma. CDR3s include the opening cysteine and the closing phenylalanine or tryptophan. A D gene is named only where the DNA matches it firmly. A clone size is listed for some rows: how often the clone was seen (once, few, many), or a class if it is expanded.

clone size	D gene	J gene	V gene	CDR3 protein	CDR3 DNA
-	-	TRBJ1-1	TRBV9	CASSVGQATEAFF	TGTGCCAGCAGCGTAGGACAGGCCACTGAAGCTTTCTTT
once	-	TRBJ2-5	TRBV2	CASSERVGGETQYF	TGTGCCAGCAGTGAAAGAGTTGGCGGGGAGACCCAGTACTTC
-	-	TRBJ1-2	TRBV7-3	CASSLIRRTESGGYTF	TGTGCCAGCAGCTTAATCCGTCGGACAGAGTCGGGTGGCTACACCTTC
-	TRBD2	TRBJ2-7	TRBV11-2	CASSTRTSGRYEQYF	TGTGCCAGCAGCACACGGACTAGCGGGCGCTACGAGCAGTACTTC
-	TRBD1	TRBJ1-2	TRBV30	CAWTTGGAYGYTF	TGTGCCTGGACGACAGGGGGCGCTTATGGCTACACCTTC
-	TRBD1	TRBJ1-2	TRBV19	CASSTGTDLNYGYTF	TGTGCCAGTAGTACCGGGACAGACCTAAACTATGGCTACACCTTC
-	-	TRBJ1-5	TRBV28	CASSPDNTGISGQPQHF	TGTGCCAGCAGTCCCGATAATACCGGGATTTCAGGTCAGCCCCAGCATTTT
few	-	TRBJ1-5	TRBV12-5	CASGLATGGPQPQHF	TGTGCTAGTGGTTTGGCAACGGGGGGCCCTCAGCCCCAGCATTTT
-	TRBD1	TRBJ2-3	TRBV15	CATSGAGDRLTDTQYF	TGTGCCACCAGCGGGGCCGGGGACAGGCTCACAGATACGCAGTATTTT
-	-	TRBJ2-7	TRBV30	CAWRKGQSYEQYF	TGTGCCTGGAGGAAAGGACAATCCTACGAGCAGTACTTC
once	-	TRBJ2-7	TRBV25-1	CATRDRRKAYEQYF	TGTGCCACCCGGGACCGGCGTAAAGCCTACGAGCAGTACTTC
-	-	TRBJ2-1	TRBV9	CASSVSVLLDNEQFF	TGTGCCAGCAGCGTAAGTGTACTACTCGACAATGAGCAGTTCTTC
once	TRBD2	TRBJ2-2	TRBV10-3	CAISDSLAGTGELFF	TGTGCCATCAGTGATTCACTAGCGGGCACCGGGGAGCTGTTTTTT
few	-	TRBJ2-7	TRBV5-1	CASSLEGIGGVYEQYF	TGCGCCAGCAGCTTGGAGGGAATCGGGGGAGTCTACGAGCAGTACTTC
-	TRBD1	TRBJ1-5	TRBV27	CASSIKGGAHQPQHF	TGTGCCAGCAGTATTAAAGGGGGCGCCCATCAGCCCCAGCATTTT
-	-	TRBJ1-5	TRBV28	CASNLPGTGNQPQHF	TGTGCCAGCAACCTACCCGGGACGGGGAATCAGCCCCAGCATTTT
-	-	TRBJ2-1	TRBV2	CASSDGANEQFF	TGTGCCAGCAGTGACGGGGCAAATGAGCAGTTCTTC
-	-	TRBJ2-4	TRBV30	CAWARVDGKNIQYF	TGTGCCTGGGCGCGGGTAGACGGGAAAAACATTCAGTACTTC
-	-	TRBJ1-1	TRBV30	CAWSVQGNTEAFF	TGTGCCTGGAGTGTACAGGGGAACACTGAAGCTTTCTTT
-	-	TRBJ1-3	TRBV6-1	CASGGRTSGNTIYF	TGTGCCAGCGGAGGCCGGACAAGTGGAAACACCATATATTTT
-	-	TRBJ2-7	TRBV27	CASSLAGSYEQYF	TGTGCCAGCAGCCTCGCTGGGTCGTACGAGCAGTACTTC
-	-	TRBJ2-7	TRBV4-2	CASSLARTPYEQYF	TGTGCCAGCAGCCTCGCCCGGACTCCCTACGAGCAGTACTTC
-	-	TRBJ1-2	TRBV7-3	CASSLGYSYGYTF	TGTGCCAGCAGCTTAGGTTACAGCTATGGCTACACCTTC
-	-	TRBJ2-5	TRBV7-9	CASSEAWAGGETQYF	TGTGCCAGCAGCGAAGCTTGGGCTGGGGGGGAGACCCAGTACTTC
-	-	TRBJ2-3	TRBV27	CASSLWGTDTQYF	TGTGCCAGCAGTTTATGGGGCACAGATACGCAGTATTTT
-	-	TRBJ1-5	TRBV10-3	CAISESASNQPQHF	TGTGCCATCAGTGAGTCGGCCTCCAATCAGCCCCAGCATTTT
-	-	TRBJ2-3	TRBV7-9	CASSPAGTDTQYF	TGTGCCAGCAGCCCAGCGGGCACAGATACGCAGTATTTT
-	-	TRBJ2-5	TRBV27	CASSRMYQETQYF	TGTGCCAGCAGTCGGATGTACCAAGAGACCCAGTACTTC
-	TRBD1	TRBJ1-4	TRBV9	CASSARDRAATNEKLFF	TGTGCCAGCAGCGCCCGGGACAGGGCTGCAACTAATGAAAAACTGTTTTTT
-	TRBD1	TRBJ2-7	TRBV10-2	CASSDGTGAPYEQYF	TGCGCCAGCAGTGACGGGACAGGGGCTCCCTACGAGCAGTACTTC
-	TRBD2	TRBJ2-1	TRBV4-1	CASSPLSSGRAHEQFF	TGCGCCAGCAGCCCGCTATCTAGCGGGAGGGCCCATGAGCAGTTCTTC
once	TRBD1	TRBJ1-1	TRBV5-1	CASSGDRGLRGNTEAFF	TGCGCCAGCAGCGGGGACAGGGGCTTGCGGGGGAACACTGAAGCTTTCTTT
few	-	TRBJ1-6	TRBV11-2	CASSLWGSPLHF	TGTGCCAGCAGCTTATGGGGATCACCCCTCCACTTT
-	-	TRBJ1-2	TRBV6-5	CASSPGAGYYGYTF	TGTGCCAGCAGTCCAGGGGCTGGCTACTATGGCTACACCTTC
-	TRBD1	TRBJ2-1	TRBV29-1	CSADRGLYNEQFF	TGCAGCGCTGACAGGGGCCTCTACAATGAGCAGTTCTTC
-	-	TRBJ1-2	TRBV6-6	CASSYSGQNYGYTF	TGTGCCAGCAGTTACTCAGGACAGAACTATGGCTACACCTTC
-	-	TRBJ1-2	TRBV14	CASSQGMVGYYGYTF	TGTGCCAGCAGCCAAGGAATGGTTGGGTACTATGGCTACACCTTC
once	-	TRBJ1-1	TRBV27	CASSLSYGGQNTEAFF	TGTGCCAGCAGTTTATCGTACGGGGGACAGAACACTGAAGCTTTCTTT
-	-	TRBJ1-4	TRBV5-5	CASSLGQWASTNEKLFF	TGTGCCAGCAGCTTGGGACAGTGGGCCTCAACTAATGAAAAACTGTTTTTT
-	-	TRBJ1-2	TRBV9	CASSTGNYGYTF	TGTGCCAGCAGCACAGGAAACTATGGCTACACCTTC
few	-	TRBJ1-6	TRBV27	CASSLRHNSPLHF	TGTGCCAGCAGTTTAAGGCACAATTCACCCCTCCACTTT
-	-	TRBJ2-5	TRBV5-1	CASTIQETQYF	TGCGCCAGCACCATCCAAGAGACCCAGTACTTC
-	-	TRBJ2-7	TRBV18	CASSPGQGEQYF	TGTGCCAGCTCACCGGGCCAAGGCGAGCAGTACTTC
-	TRBD2	TRBJ2-2	TRBV5-1	CASSPSRLAGDTGELFF	TGCGCCAGCAGCCCCTCTCGACTAGCGGGAGACACCGGGGAGCTGTTTTTT
-	-	TRBJ2-7	TRBV6-6	CASYPDQGSTYEQYF	TGTGCCAGCTACCCCGACCAGGGTTCCACCTACGAGCAGTACTTC
-	TRBD1	TRBJ1-1	TRBV10-3	CAISERRPRQGTDTEAFF	TGTGCCATCAGTGAGCGGAGACCGAGACAGGGGACGGACACTGAAGCTTTCTTT